This T cell receptor beta chain originates from a study of shared clonotypes between healthy human individuals. The V segment lost 2 bases and the J segment 1 base; nucleotides outside the gene matches: 6. Looked up from germline, CDR1 is SGHRS and CDR2 is YFSETQ. The CDR3 is made up of 15 amino acids. A remark on this clone: Its antigen remains unknown. Within the sample, other DNA sequences also encode this same CDR3.

The protocol was immunoSEQ multiplex PCR, while the TCRdb copy is restricted to in-frame clones and leaves out a portion. Of some 2.3 million clones in the sample, just over 90% are singletons; the top ten hold about 0.39%. Overall study results and limits: Lower generation probabilities were found for non-shared clonotypes than for those shared by all four donors.

The sample comprised naive CD4+ T cells from PBMCs. Subset given: CD45RA+ positively selected. The receptor's source is a man younger than 35 in good health. Some clones in this sample may be carry-over from other donors' samples. The chain carries TRBV5-1 and TRBJ2-7, with 7 bases identical to TRBD1. The CDR3 region is CASSLGDRDSYEQYF. The CDR3 region has the DNA TGCGCCAGCAGCTTAGGAGACAGGGATTCCTACGAGCAGTACTTC.